These T cell receptor beta chains were read from a single sample in a study of blood T cells in healthy people across ages. TCRdb recomputed calls from the 5' RACE reads with MiXCR, one row per CDR3 protein. The profile shows approximately 790,000 distinct CDR3 sequences, about 62% of them singletons. Sequencing was done on a sample of blood. Receptors were obtained from a man in his thirties or forties in good health. Each CDR3 is given with its conserved first and last residue. D genes are given only for firm matches. Expanded clones are given a class, and other clones once, few, many or no size at all.

few,TRBV7-2,.,TRBJ2-1,TGTGCCAGCAGCTCGCAAAGGGGGTACAATGAGCAGTTCTTC,CASSSQRGYNEQFF
.,TRBV29-1,.,TRBJ1-2,TGCAGCGTTGAAACCCTGACAGGAACTAATGGCTACACCTTC,CSVETLTGTNGYTF
.,TRBV20-1,.,TRBJ2-1,TGCAGTGCTAGAGATCCGAGAGGGCAAGAAGCCTACAATGAGCAGTTCTTC,CSARDPRGQEAYNEQFF
.,TRBV7-2,.,TRBJ2-5,TGTGCCAGCAGCTTAATGGGGGGAAGAAGAGAGACCCAGTACTTC,CASSLMGGRRETQYF
.,TRBV6-6,.,TRBJ2-5,TGTGCCAGCTCCTCTTCCGGGTCCCCTAACCAAGAGACCCAGTACTTC,CASSSSGSPNQETQYF
.,TRBV6-2/TRBV6-3,.,TRBJ2-5,TGTGCCAGCATCCGGACAAGTAAAGAGACCCAGTACTTC,CASIRTSKETQYF
.,TRBV7-2,TRBD1,TRBJ1-2,TGTGCCAGCAGCCCAAGGACAGGGGGCCACTATGGCTACACCTTC,CASSPRTGGHYGYTF
.,TRBV9,TRBD1,TRBJ2-1,TGTGCCAGCAGCGTAGATTTAGGACAGGGGAGTGAGCAGTTCTTC,CASSVDLGQGSEQFF
.,TRBV6-2/TRBV6-3,.,TRBJ1-5,TGTGCCAGCAGTTACGGAACAGGGAATTTCCAGCCCCAGCATTTT,CASSYGTGNFQPQHF
.,TRBV4-3,.,TRBJ2-1,TGCGCCAGCAGCCAATCCGGGGGACTCCACAATGAGCAGTTCTTC,CASSQSGGLHNEQFF
.,TRBV5-1,.,TRBJ2-7,TGCGCCAGCAGCGTAACAGGACGCTCCGAGGAGCAGTACTTC,CASSVTGRSEEQYF
.,TRBV10-3,.,TRBJ2-7,TGTGCCATCAGACTAGGGAGCAGCTCCTACGAGCAGTACTTC,CAIRLGSSSYEQYF
.,TRBV2,TRBD1,TRBJ2-5,TGTGCCAGCAGTGTCCTAGGGACAGACCAAGAGACCCAGTACTTC,CASSVLGTDQETQYF
few,TRBV6-1,TRBD1,TRBJ2-1,TGTGCCAGCAGTCCTATGGACAGGGAAGTAAATGAGCAGTTCTTC,CASSPMDREVNEQFF
.,TRBV5-5,.,TRBJ2-3,TGTGCCAGCAGCTGGGGCGCGGGGTCGGGGACAGGCACAGATACGCAGTATTTT,CASSWGAGSGTGTDTQYF
once,TRBV28,TRBD2,TRBJ2-7,TGTGCCAGCAGTTCCCGGACTAGCGGGGGTATCGACTACGAGCAGTACTTC,CASSSRTSGGIDYEQYF
.,TRBV5-1,TRBD2,TRBJ2-1,TGCGCCAGCAGCTCACTAGCGGGAGGCAATGAGCGGTTCTTC,CASSSLAGGNERFF
once,TRBV7-2,.,TRBJ1-2,TGTGCCAGCAGACCCAGTCTACAAGTAAGGGGCTACACCTTC,CASRPSLQVRGYTF
many,TRBV7-2,.,TRBJ2-5,TGTGCCAGCAGCCCTGCCTGGGCCCAGTACTTC,CASSPAWAQYF
once,TRBV14,TRBD1,TRBJ2-7,TGTGCCAGCAGCCCCGGGACAGGGGGAATCTACGAGCAGTACTTC,CASSPGTGGIYEQYF
.,TRBV27,TRBD1,TRBJ2-7,TGTGCCAACAGTTACGGGACAGGGCTTCCCTACGAGCAGTACTTC,CANSYGTGLPYEQYF
.,TRBV9,.,TRBJ2-2,TGTGCCAGCAGCGTAGGACAGATCACCGGGGAGCTGTTTTTT,CASSVGQITGELFF
.,TRBV20-1,TRBD2,TRBJ2-3,TGCAGTGCTAGTCTCGGCGGGGGGCCTACAGATACGCAGTATTTT,CSASLGGGPTDTQYF
.,TRBV29-1,.,TRBJ1-2,TGCAGCGTTGAAGTGCAGGGCTACTATGGCTACACCTTC,CSVEVQGYYGYTF
.,TRBV7-2,.,TRBJ1-2,TGTGCCAGCAGCCCAAACCGGGGGCGGAACTATGGCTACACCTTC,CASSPNRGRNYGYTF
.,TRBV6-1,TRBD1,TRBJ2-7,TGTGCCAGCGGACAGGACAGGGGGATTTACGAGCAGTACTTC,CASGQDRGIYEQYF
many,TRBV7-2,.,TRBJ2-7,TGTGCCAGCAGCGGTAGGGGTTACGAGCAGTACTTC,CASSGRGYEQYF
.,TRBV20-1,TRBD1,TRBJ1-2,TGCAGTGCTTACAGGGGGCAGGCCTATGGCTACACCTTC,CSAYRGQAYGYTF
.,TRBV4-3,.,TRBJ2-7,TGCGCCAGCAGCCAATGGGGTTCGCCCTACGAGCAGTACTTC,CASSQWGSPYEQYF
few,TRBV4-3,TRBD1,TRBJ2-7,TGCGCCAGCAGCCAAGATGCCCAGGGGGCCTACGAGCAGTACTTC,CASSQDAQGAYEQYF
.,TRBV28,TRBD2,TRBJ2-1,TGTGCCAGCAGTTGGCCCGGGACTAGCACTACCTCCTACAATGAGCAGTTCTTC,CASSWPGTSTTSYNEQFF
.,TRBV7-9,.,TRBJ2-1,TGTGCCAGCAGCTTAACTATTAATGAGCAGTTCTTC,CASSLTINEQFF
.,TRBV5-6,TRBD1,TRBJ2-5,TGTGCCAGCAGCCCTGGACAGGGGGCGCATGAGACCCAGTACTTC,CASSPGQGAHETQYF
.,TRBV5-1,.,TRBJ2-4,TGCGCCAGCAGCTTGGAAGGGCTAGTTGTCTCCTTAGCCAAAAACATTCAGTACTTC,CASSLEGLVVSLAKNIQYF
few,TRBV2,.,TRBJ2-3,TGTGCCAGTCTAGTTCCGAATACGCAGTATTTT,CASLVPNTQYF
.,TRBV7-9,.,TRBJ1-1,TGTGCCAGCAGCTTAACAACAGTGAACACTGAAGCTTTCTTT,CASSLTTVNTEAFF
.,TRBV21-1,.,TRBJ1-2,TGTGCCAGCAGCAAAGGGGACAGGGGAAGTTATGGCTACACCTTC,CASSKGDRGSYGYTF
.,TRBV12-3/TRBV12-4,.,TRBJ1-2,TGTGCCAGCAGTTCCCGCTTTGGCTACACCTTC,CASSSRFGYTF
.,TRBV5-1,.,TRBJ2-5,TGCGCCAGCAGCTTGGGGGCCAGCCAAGAGACCCAGTACTTC,CASSLGASQETQYF
.,TRBV4-3,.,TRBJ2-1,TGCGCCAGCAGCCCCTACCTCTCCGGACGGAATCACAATGAGCAGTTCTTC,CASSPYLSGRNHNEQFF
.,TRBV15,.,TRBJ2-6,TGTGCCACCAGCACTCTGGGGGCCAACGTCCTGACTTTC,CATSTLGANVLTF
.,TRBV20-1,.,TRBJ2-3,TGCAGTGCCCAGTGGGCAGTTTCTTACACAGATACGCAGTATTTT,CSAQWAVSYTDTQYF
.,TRBV29-1,TRBD2,TRBJ2-2,TGCAGCGCAGCGTCAGCGGGGTATTCCGGGGAGCTGTTTTTT,CSAASAGYSGELFF
.,TRBV28,TRBD1,TRBJ1-6,TGTGCCAGCAGTCCATCCGGGACAGGCATATCACCCCTCCACTTT,CASSPSGTGISPLHF
.,TRBV13,TRBD1,TRBJ2-7,TGTGCCAGCAGCGCCACTCTGGGACAGGGGGGCCACGAGCAGTACTTC,CASSATLGQGGHEQYF
.,TRBV28,TRBD2,TRBJ2-7,TGTGCCAGCAGTTTCCCCCCCAGCGGGAGCTACGAGCAGTACTTC,CASSFPPSGSYEQYF
few,TRBV29-1,TRBD2,TRBJ2-3,TGCAGCGTTGAAGGGGGTCTAGCGGGCGGCACAGATACGCAGTATTTT,CSVEGGLAGGTDTQYF
.,TRBV10-3,TRBD1,TRBJ2-3,TGTGCCATCAGTAGTGGACAGGCCACAGATACGCAGTATTTT,CAISSGQATDTQYF
.,TRBV5-1,.,TRBJ2-3,TGCGCCAGCGGCTTGGATGCAGGCGGGCTCACAGATACGCAGTATTTT,CASGLDAGGLTDTQYF
few,TRBV6-6,.,TRBJ2-1,TGTGCCAGCAGTTACGTGGATAGCTCCTACAATGAGCAGTTCTTC,CASSYVDSSYNEQFF
.,TRBV29-1,TRBD1,TRBJ2-7,TGCAGCGTTGAAGAACAGGGGAACGAGCAGTACTTC,CSVEEQGNEQYF
.,TRBV12-3/TRBV12-4,.,TRBJ2-1,TGTGCCAGCAGTTGGCGGGGGCCAACTTTGAATGAGCAGTTCTTC,CASSWRGPTLNEQFF
.,TRBV9,.,TRBJ2-7,TGTGCCAGCAGCAGATCGGGGGCGGGCTACGAGCAGTACTTC,CASSRSGAGYEQYF
.,TRBV6-2/TRBV6-3,TRBD2,TRBJ2-5,TGTGCCAGCAGTTACCATCGAGCGGGGGAAGAGACCCAGTACTTC,CASSYHRAGEETQYF
once,TRBV7-2,.,TRBJ2-5,TGTGCCAGCCGCCCTGGGGGGTCCGAGGAGACCCAGTACTTC,CASRPGGSEETQYF
few,TRBV4-3,.,TRBJ2-5,TGCGCCAGCAGCCCCTCCCCCCGCAAGAGAGAGACCCAGTACTTC,CASSPSPRKRETQYF
.,TRBV24-1,TRBD1,TRBJ2-1,TGTGCCACCAGTGATCCCTCTACAGGGGGCAATGAGCAGTTCTTC,CATSDPSTGGNEQFF